This TCR beta chain was captured in a study of T-cell reconstitution after alpha-beta-depleted transplantation in children. This clonotype showed up many times. Its specificity is unknown. Overall study findings and caveats: T-cell counts and diversity at one year post-transplant came mainly from newly produced T cells. Reportedly, roughly two months post-transplant, alpha-beta T cells arose from several hundred expanded graft clones. Recipient T cells and thymic progenitors that survived gave rise to the high TCRbeta diversity observed at day 60 in some patients.

CDR3 length: 14 residues. Germline lookup yields CDR1 SQVTM and CDR2 ANQGSEA. V lost 8 bases and J lost 4; bases outside the gene matches: 10. Preparing the TCRbeta library involved the use of unique molecular identifiers. TCRdb processed the PCR reads anew with MiXCR; each CDR3 protein has one entry. The data show fewer than 700,000 distinct CDR3 sequences, more than 20% seen once. The chain combines TRBV29-1 with TRBJ1-2; 10 bases fit TRBD1. Sequencing used PBMCs, mostly from graft donor cells, obtained 360 days after TCRalphabeta/CD19-depleted stem cell transplant. The clonotype was recovered from a boy under two years old who had a stem cell transplant for acute myeloid leukemia, so the T cells may come from the graft donor. CDR3 amino acids: CSIIGQGGGYGYTF. The CDR3 DNA reads as TGCAGCATCATTGGACAGGGGGGTGGCTATGGCTACACCTTC.